In this sample, the clone carrying this T cell receptor beta chain turned up once. Clones were sequenced by immunoSEQ multiplex PCR, and TCRdb holds only the in-frame ones, with some missing. The table has some 75,000 clones, over 75% seen once. This sample is part of a study of T cell responses to AZD1222 COVID-19 vaccine. Study overall: Second-dose recipients at about 4 or about 12 weeks were treated as one pooled group.

Germline lookup yields CDR1 WNHNN and CDR2 SYGVQD (reference sequence). With 4 bases removed from V and 8 bases from J, the gap between germline ends came to 14 bases. CDR3 size: 13 residues. The receptor was derived from an adult in good health. V usage is TRBV10-1 and J usage is TRBJ1-1, with no clear D. The source material was peripheral blood, sampled on day 0 of AZD1222 vaccination. CDR3 in DNA: TGCGCCAGCAGTGCTTATACACTAGGCGAAGCTTTCTTT. This gives the protein CASSAYTLGEAFF.